Listed below are T cell receptor beta chains from one sample, sequenced in a study of Ad26.COV2.S vaccination and SARS-CoV-2 variants. Clones were read by immunoSEQ multiplex PCR, and TCRdb kept only the in-frame ones, dropping some. Of approximately 90,000 clones in the sample, roughly 84% are singletons; the top ten hold 15% to 20%. The sample was peripheral blood, taken after recovery from COVID-19. Receptors originate from a human donor who had recovered from COVID-19. Both conserved end residues are part of each CDR3. Fields, in order: D gene, clone size, J gene, V gene, CDR3 protein, CDR3 DNA. A D gene is named only where the DNA matches it firmly. A clone size is listed for some rows: how often the clone was seen (once, few, many), or a class if it is expanded.

d_call: NA; clone_size: NA; j_call: TRBJ2-7; v_call: TRBV5-1; cdr3_aa: CASSLTQYF; cdr3_nt: TGCGCCAGCAGCTTGACTCAGTACTTC
d_call: NA; clone_size: NA; j_call: TRBJ1-6; v_call: TRBV5-6; cdr3_aa: CASSRDTHSYNSPLHF; cdr3_nt: TGTGCCAGCAGCCGGGACACCCACTCCTATAATTCACCCCTCCACTTT
d_call: TRBD1; clone_size: once; j_call: TRBJ2-7; v_call: TRBV27; cdr3_aa: CASSRPGTGVYEQYF; cdr3_nt: TGTGCCAGCAGTCGCCCCGGGACAGGGGTCTACGAGCAGTACTTC
d_call: TRBD2; clone_size: NA; j_call: TRBJ2-3; v_call: TRBV29-1; cdr3_aa: CSVLRGLAATDTQYF; cdr3_nt: TGCAGCGTTCTACGGGGACTAGCGGCGACAGATACGCAGTATTTT
d_call: NA; clone_size: NA; j_call: TRBJ1-1; v_call: TRBV4-3; cdr3_aa: CASSQVGGNTEAFF; cdr3_nt: TGCGCCAGCAGCCAAGTGGGCGGGAACACTGAAGCTTTCTTT
d_call: NA; clone_size: NA; j_call: TRBJ2-7; v_call: TRBV5-4; cdr3_aa: CASSPGSGEQYF; cdr3_nt: TGTGCCAGCAGTCCTGGGTCGGGGGAGCAGTACTTC
d_call: NA; clone_size: NA; j_call: TRBJ2-3; v_call: TRBV25-1; cdr3_aa: CASSGSGSIDTQYF; cdr3_nt: TGTGCCAGCAGTGGATCAGGGTCCATAGATACGCAGTATTTT
d_call: NA; clone_size: NA; j_call: TRBJ2-3; v_call: TRBV7-9; cdr3_aa: CASSLALNRLTDTQYF; cdr3_nt: TGTGCCAGCAGCTTAGCGCTAAACAGGCTCACAGATACGCAGTATTTT
d_call: TRBD2; clone_size: many; j_call: TRBJ2-7; v_call: TRBV5-1; cdr3_aa: CASSSRPGTSGRPTQYF; cdr3_nt: TGCGCCAGCAGCTCTCGACCCGGGACTAGCGGGAGGCCCACGCAGTACTTC
d_call: NA; clone_size: NA; j_call: TRBJ2-5; v_call: TRBV7-2; cdr3_aa: CASSLVGETQYF; cdr3_nt: TGTGCCAGCAGTCTCGTCGGAGAGACCCAGTACTTC
d_call: TRBD2; clone_size: once; j_call: TRBJ2-2; v_call: TRBV13; cdr3_aa: CASSTSGRGTGELFF; cdr3_nt: TGTGCCAGCAGCACTAGCGGGAGGGGGACCGGGGAGCTGTTTTTT
d_call: NA; clone_size: NA; j_call: TRBJ1-2; v_call: TRBV6-4; cdr3_aa: CASSGGTLGGYTF; cdr3_nt: TGTGCCAGCAGCGGAGGGACCCTCGGGGGCTACACCTTC
d_call: TRBD1; clone_size: NA; j_call: TRBJ2-3; v_call: TRBV10-3; cdr3_aa: CAIRARDREFDTQYF; cdr3_nt: TGTGCCATCAGAGCCCGGGACAGGGAATTCGATACGCAGTATTTT
d_call: NA; clone_size: NA; j_call: TRBJ1-2; v_call: TRBV28; cdr3_aa: CASGKTENYGYTF; cdr3_nt: TGTGCCAGCGGCAAGACAGAGAACTATGGCTACACCTTC